The present T cell receptor beta chain was sequenced within a study of neurological immune-mediated disorders. Study-wide points: According to phylogenetic grouping, one related-CDR3 cluster, a possible signature, contained the repertoires of 18 of 34 multiple sclerosis patients. Patients with HTLV-1-associated myelopathy showed the most TCR clonal expansion. Those with multiple sclerosis showed the least, falling below healthy controls.

Trimming pared 5 bases from V and 8 bases from J, leaving 13 bases between. The germline V gene encodes CDR1 MGHRA and CDR2 YSYEKL. The CDR3 sequence is 13 residues long. This clonotype was recorded at least ten times. What it binds is not known. TCRdb recomputed calls from the 5' RACE reads with MiXCR, one row per CDR3 protein. The repertoire consists of about 46,000 distinct CDR3 sequences, with 1.9% occurring once and the leading ten covering less than 2.5%. A total of 2 million PBMCs stored at -80 degrees C provided the unsorted libraries. V and J are TRBV4-1 and TRBJ2-1; possibly TRBD1 for D (6 bases). The sequencing input was PBMCs. This sequence was found in a woman aged 40-49 years with multiple sclerosis. CDR3 region: CASSSGVLDEQFF. CDR3 nucleotide sequence: TGCGCCAGCAGCTCAGGGGTTCTCGATGAGCAGTTCTTC.